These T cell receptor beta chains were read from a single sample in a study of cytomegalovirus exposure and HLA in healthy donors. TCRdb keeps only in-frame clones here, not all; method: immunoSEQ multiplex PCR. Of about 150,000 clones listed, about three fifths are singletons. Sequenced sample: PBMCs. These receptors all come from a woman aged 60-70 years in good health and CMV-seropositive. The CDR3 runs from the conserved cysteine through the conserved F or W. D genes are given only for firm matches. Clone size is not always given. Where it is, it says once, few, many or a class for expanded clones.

TGTGCCAGCCTGGGACAGTATTATGGCTACACCTTC,CASLGQYYGYTF,TRBJ1-2,TRBD1,.,TRBV28
TGTGCTAGTAGTTTCGGGACAGGGGCCTCCTACAATGAGCAGTTCTTC,CASSFGTGASYNEQFF,TRBJ2-1,TRBD1,.,TRBV19
TGTGCCAGCAGCCCGACAGGGGGCGTCGAGACCCAGTACTTC,CASSPTGGVETQYF,TRBJ2-5,TRBD1,.,TRBV11-2
TGTGCCTGGAGTTTGGGGACAGGGGGTAGAACAGATACGCAGTATTTT,CAWSLGTGGRTDTQYF,TRBJ2-3,TRBD1,few,TRBV30
TGTGCCAGCAGCACGCTAGCGGGAATCCACAATGAGCAGTTCTTC,CASSTLAGIHNEQFF,TRBJ2-1,TRBD2,.,TRBV27
TGTGCCAGCAGCCAAGAGGGAGCGGGAATCTACGAGCAGTACTTC,CASSQEGAGIYEQYF,TRBJ2-7,TRBD2,.,TRBV4-2
TGTGCCAGCACCCCAGGGGTGGATGGCTACACCTTC,CASTPGVDGYTF,TRBJ1-2,.,.,TRBV6-6
TGTGCCAGCAGCATTACCGGGACAGGATACACCGGGGAGCTGTTTTTT,CASSITGTGYTGELFF,TRBJ2-2,TRBD1,.,TRBV7-8
TGTGCCAGTAGTTCGATTAGTAGCTCCTACGAGCAGTACTTC,CASSSISSSYEQYF,TRBJ2-7,.,.,TRBV19
TGTGCCTGGGGGTTCGGGCTTAGGGGTCGGAACACTGAAGCTTTCTTT,CAWGFGLRGRNTEAFF,TRBJ1-1,.,.,TRBV30
TGTGCCAGCAGCCAAGAGCCTAGCGGGGGCTACGAGCAGTACTTC,CASSQEPSGGYEQYF,TRBJ2-7,TRBD2,.,TRBV4-2
TGTGCCAGCAGTGAAGCGGGACAGGGGGCTAACTATGGCTACACCTTC,CASSEAGQGANYGYTF,TRBJ1-2,TRBD1,.,TRBV2
TGTGCCAGCAAAGGGGATAGCTCTGGAAACACCATATATTTT,CASKGDSSGNTIYF,TRBJ1-3,.,.,TRBV6-6
TGTGCCAGCAGCAGGGACAGAACCACTGAAGCTTTCTTT,CASSRDRTTEAFF,TRBJ1-1,TRBD1,.,TRBV13
TGCGCCAGCAGCCAGACAGGTTCCTCTGGAAACACCATATATTTT,CASSQTGSSGNTIYF,TRBJ1-3,.,.,TRBV4-1
TGTGCCTGGAATAGGGGAAATACCTGGGGTGAGCAGTTCTTC,CAWNRGNTWGEQFF,TRBJ2-1,.,.,TRBV30